This paragraph covers one T cell receptor (beta chain) sequence. Trimming took 5 bases from V and 5 from J, leaving 16 bases between them. Germline-derived CDR1 and CDR2 are SNHLY and FYNNEI. This CDR3 is built from 14 residues. The repertoire was sequenced with immunoSEQ multiplex PCR; TCRdb's copy has only in-frame clones and lacks some. The sample has nearly 80,000 clones, about 94% seen once; the top ten hold 9.6%. These data belong to a study of OX40 agonist ivuxolimab in advanced cancers. Study-wide context: Ivuxolimab is a fully human IgG2 antibody that activates OX40 (CD134).

The clonotype originates from an adult with an advanced solid tumor such as melanoma, head and neck, liver or kidney cancer. The sequencing here drew on CD4+ or CD8+ T cells sorted from blood, taken in a trial of the OX40 agonist ivuxolimab. The chain is built from TRBV2 and TRBJ2-7; the D call may be TRBD1 or TRBD2 (5 bases each). The CDR3 bases are TGTGCCAGCAGTAAAACGGGGCCTCTCAACGAGCAGTACTTC. The encoded protein is CASSKTGPLNEQYF.